The following is a TCR beta chain sequence with its context. Its antigen is unknown. Germline V gene lookup returns CDR1 LGHNA and CDR2 YSLEER. The CDR3 is 18 amino acids. Trimming cost V 1 base and J 0 bases; bases outside gene matches: 8. The entry originates in a study of T cell repertoires in cytomegalovirus infection. Overall study context: It was recently identified HLA-C-restricted and well-studied HLA-B-restricted CMV epitopes that the study used. Public signatures in TCR beta pointed to CMV infection and matching HLA type.

Study observations and caveats: CMV carriers having the relevant HLA were flagged by cumulative public TCR beta family frequency.

TCRdb used MiXCR to reprocess the reads, holding one entry per CDR3 protein. Among around 69,000 distinct CDR3 sequences, approximately 30% were seen once, and the ten largest hold about 60%. This specimen was CD8+ T cells from cultured PBMCs, taken from culture after CMV antigen stimulation. This chain joins TRBV4-3 and TRBJ2-1; 8 bases line up with TRBD2. The receptor comes from a human donor in good health (CMV status not recorded). Some clones in this sample may be carry-over from other donors' samples. The CDR3 coding sequence is TGCGCCAGCAGCCAAGCGAGCGGGAGAACACTCTCCTACAATGAGCAGTTCTTC. Amino acid sequence: CASSQASGRTLSYNEQFF.